This is a list of T cell receptor beta chains from one sample in a study of T cells in Graves' hyperthyroidism and ophthalmopathy. Via MiXCR, TCRdb re-called the multiplex PCR reads, giving one row per CDR3 protein. The sample has approximately 530,000 distinct CDR3 sequences; over 15% are singletons. Material: blood. These receptors came from a woman aged 18-30 years with Graves' hyperthyroidism. Both conserved end residues are part of each CDR3. The D gene is left open where the match is weak. A clone size is listed for some rows: how often the clone was seen (once, few, many), or a class if it is expanded.

j_gene	d_gene	abundance	v_gene	CDR3nt	CDR3aa
TRBJ2-7	NA	many	TRBV14	TGTGCCAGCAGACACAGGGTCCACGAGCAGTACTTC	CASRHRVHEQYF
TRBJ1-2	NA	many	TRBV3-1	TGTGCCAGCACCCGTACGGGGCTGGGCTATGGCTACACCTTC	CASTRTGLGYGYTF
TRBJ2-1	TRBD1	few	TRBV20-1	TGCAGTGCTAGCGGGACAGGGGCCTATAGCTCCTACAATGAGCAGTTCTTC	CSASGTGAYSSYNEQFF
TRBJ2-3	TRBD2	many	TRBV5-1	TGCGCCAGCAGCTTGTTAAGGCGGGGGGATACGCAGTATTTT	CASSLLRRGDTQYF
TRBJ2-7	TRBD1	few	TRBV10-3	TGTGCCATCAGTGACGGGACAGGGAGCTCCTACGAGCAGTACTTC	CAISDGTGSSYEQYF
TRBJ1-6	TRBD1	many	TRBV12-3/TRBV12-4	TGTGCCAGCAGTCCCAGGGGGAACCATAATTCACCCCTCCACTTT	CASSPRGNHNSPLHF
TRBJ1-5	TRBD1	NA	TRBV4-3	TGCGCCAGCAGCCAAGATAGGGGGCCCCAGGGAGGTGGCCAGCCCCAGCATTTT	CASSQDRGPQGGGQPQHF
TRBJ2-7	NA	few	TRBV7-9	TGTGCCAGCAGCTTAGATGTCGGTTATAGGGAGCAGTACTTC	CASSLDVGYREQYF
TRBJ2-3	NA	many	TRBV18	TGTGCCAGCTCACCACGCAGGGACACGCAGTATTTT	CASSPRRDTQYF
TRBJ2-1	TRBD2	many	TRBV7-6	TGTGCCAGCAGCTTAGCGGCGGGGGGGCCTTACAATGAGCAGTTCTTC	CASSLAAGGPYNEQFF
TRBJ2-3	NA	NA	TRBV30	TGTGCCTGGAGGGGGGCAGATACGCAGTATTTT	CAWRGADTQYF
TRBJ2-3	NA	few	TRBV5-1	TGCGCCAGCAGATATCGACAAGGGGGTTCTCAAGGCACAGATACGCAGTATTTT	CASRYRQGGSQGTDTQYF
TRBJ2-2	NA	NA	TRBV6-1	TGTGCCAGCAGTGAAGCAGGGGCGGGCACCGGGGAGCTGTTTTTT	CASSEAGAGTGELFF
TRBJ2-3	TRBD2	NA	TRBV7-3	TGTGCCAGCAGCTTACGGAGACTCGGGGGGTCGGCAGATACGCAGTATTTT	CASSLRRLGGSADTQYF
TRBJ2-2	TRBD2	NA	TRBV15	TGTGCCACCAGCAGAGCGTTTCTAGCGGGAGTTTCCGGGGAGCTGTTTTTT	CATSRAFLAGVSGELFF
TRBJ1-2	NA	NA	TRBV19	TGTGCCAGTAGTATAGCCGGGATTAGCTATGGCTACACCTTC	CASSIAGISYGYTF
TRBJ2-1	NA	many	TRBV3-1	TGTGCCAGCAGCCGTGATATTAGTCCCTACAATGAGCAGTTCTTC	CASSRDISPYNEQFF
TRBJ2-1	NA	many	TRBV20-1	TGCAGTGCTAGGCGGGGCGGAGACAATGAGCAGTTCTTC	CSARRGGDNEQFF
TRBJ1-5	NA	NA	TRBV6-1	TGTGCCAGCAGTTCCACGGGGGTTCAGCCCCAGCATTTT	CASSSTGVQPQHF
TRBJ2-7	TRBD2	many	TRBV20-1	TGCAGTGCCCCCCTACTTCTAGCGGGACTATACGAGCAGTACTTC	CSAPLLLAGLYEQYF
TRBJ1-1	NA	many	TRBV11-3	TGTGCCAGCAGCCCGGGACCAATGAACACTGAAGCTTTCTTT	CASSPGPMNTEAFF
TRBJ2-5	NA	NA	TRBV6-1	TGTGCCAGCAGTCCTACAGGGGCTAGCGGGGAGACCCAGTACTTC	CASSPTGASGETQYF
TRBJ2-7	NA	many	TRBV2	TGTGCCAGCAGTGAAACCTTCCTGAACGACGAGCAGTACTTC	CASSETFLNDEQYF
TRBJ1-4	NA	once	TRBV7-2	TGTGCCAGCAGCCTAGGGGGGGGCCCTAATGAAAAACTGTTTTTT	CASSLGGGPNEKLFF
TRBJ1-5	NA	many	TRBV2	TGTGCCAGCAGTGATCTGAGGGCGACCCAGCCCCAGCATTTT	CASSDLRATQPQHF
TRBJ1-1	NA	few	TRBV15	TGTGCCACCAGCAGAGGGACTTACATAGGAGAAGCTTTCTTT	CATSRGTYIGEAFF
TRBJ1-6	NA	many	TRBV7-9	TGTGCCAGCAGCTTGAAGGACAGCTCCTATAATTCACCCCTCCACTTT	CASSLKDSSYNSPLHF
TRBJ2-3	TRBD1	few	TRBV19	TGTGCCAGTAGTATCAAGGGACAGGGTTCGCATACGCAGTATTTT	CASSIKGQGSHTQYF
TRBJ2-1	NA	NA	TRBV4-1	TGCGCCAGCAGCCAAGGTTTGAGTCAGGTTCGGGGCAATGAGCAGTTCTTC	CASSQGLSQVRGNEQFF
TRBJ2-3	NA	many	TRBV7-8	TGTGCCAGCAGCTTAAACAGGGAGGGGACGCAGTATTTT	CASSLNREGTQYF
TRBJ2-7	TRBD1	many	TRBV12-3/TRBV12-4	TGTGCCAGCAGTTTAGGTAACAGGGGAAGCTCCTACGAGCAGTACTTC	CASSLGNRGSSYEQYF
TRBJ1-5	NA	NA	TRBV19	TGTGCCAGTAGTATAGCGCCACATAGCAATCAGCCCCAGCATTTT	CASSIAPHSNQPQHF
TRBJ2-6	TRBD2	few	TRBV5-1	TGCGCCAGGAGGACTAGCGGAACTAGGGGGGCCAACGTCCTGACTTTC	CARRTSGTRGANVLTF
TRBJ2-1	TRBD2	many	TRBV20-1	TGCAGTGCTCATCGGGGGGGAGGGTACAATGAGCAGTTCTTC	CSAHRGGGYNEQFF
TRBJ2-1	NA	many	TRBV7-2	TGTGCCAGCAGCGTCCGACTATCGCGGGACAATGAGCAGTTCTTC	CASSVRLSRDNEQFF
TRBJ2-7	TRBD2	NA	TRBV30	TGTGCCTGGAGTGTAGCGGGAGTCTACGAGCAGTACTTC	CAWSVAGVYEQYF
TRBJ1-2	NA	many	TRBV5-6	TGTGCCAGCAGCTCGGACAGCTATGGCTACACCTTC	CASSSDSYGYTF
TRBJ2-5	NA	many	TRBV7-8	TGTGCCAGCAGCTTATACGGGAGCGAAGAGACCCAGTACTTC	CASSLYGSEETQYF
TRBJ2-3	NA	NA	TRBV4-3	TGCGCCAGCAGCCAAAGAGGACACTCTAGCACAGATACGCAGTATTTT	CASSQRGHSSTDTQYF
TRBJ1-1	NA	NA	TRBV20-1	TGCAGTGCCTCGACACCTTTCATGAACACTGAAGCTTTCTTT	CSASTPFMNTEAFF
TRBJ2-5	NA	NA	TRBV20-1	TGCAGTGCCAAGACTCGCAGGGACAACATTCAGAAAGAGACCCAGTACTTC	CSAKTRRDNIQKETQYF
TRBJ1-1	NA	many	TRBV20-1	TGCAGTGCTAACGATCTGGGAAGGAACACTGAAGCTTTCTTT	CSANDLGRNTEAFF
TRBJ2-7	TRBD2	many	TRBV28	TGTGCCAGCAGTTTATCGACCGGGAGGTACGAGCAGTACTTC	CASSLSTGRYEQYF
TRBJ2-1	NA	NA	TRBV7-9	TGTGCCAGCAGCTTAGTTAATAAGCAGTTCTTC	CASSLVNKQFF
TRBJ2-1	TRBD2	NA	TRBV12-3/TRBV12-4	TGTGCCAGCAGTTTAGATCTGGCGGGAGCGGGCAATGAGCAGTTCTTC	CASSLDLAGAGNEQFF
TRBJ2-7	TRBD2	many	TRBV2	TGTGCCAGCAAAAAACTAGCGGGAGGACCATGGGAGCAGTACTTC	CASKKLAGGPWEQYF
TRBJ1-1	NA	many	TRBV19	TGTGCCAGTAGTTTATTCCCCCAGGGGTTGAACACTGAAGCTTTCTTT	CASSLFPQGLNTEAFF
TRBJ1-2	NA	NA	TRBV27	TGTGCCAGCAGTGTATCTATGAGGGGGGGCTACACCTTC	CASSVSMRGGYTF
TRBJ2-5	NA	few	TRBV10-3	TGTGCCATCAGTGACCAAGAGACCCAGTACTTC	CAISDQETQYF
TRBJ2-7	NA	many	TRBV7-8	TGTGCCAGCAGCTTCCGGGACACCTACGAGCAGTACTTC	CASSFRDTYEQYF
TRBJ2-1	NA	many	TRBV29-1	TGCAGCGTTGTACCGGGACAACGGCAGTTCTTC	CSVVPGQRQFF
TRBJ2-3	NA	many	TRBV28	TGTGCCAGCTTTAACACCCGGAGAGGCACAGATACGCAGTATTTT	CASFNTRRGTDTQYF
TRBJ2-7	TRBD2	few	TRBV4-1	TGCGCCAGCAGCCGCCAACTAGCGGGAGCGCGGGAGCAGTACTTC	CASSRQLAGAREQYF
TRBJ1-1	NA	many	TRBV6-2/TRBV6-3	TGTGCCAGCAGTTACTCGTCTGAGGGGGGCACTGAAGCTTTCTTT	CASSYSSEGGTEAFF